This TCR beta chain stems from a study of T cell responses to AZD1222 COVID-19 vaccine. This CDR3 region has 19 residues. With V trimmed by 4 bases and J by 2 bases, 13 bases remained unmatched. CDR1 SGHVS and CDR2 FQNEAQ come from the germline V gene. This table comes from immunoSEQ multiplex PCR, and its TCRdb copy is limited to in-frame clones, with some not included. The table has around 120,000 clones, around nine tenths seen once. The source was peripheral blood, collected 28 days after the second AZD1222 dose. This clonotype originated in an adult who received the AZD1222 COVID-19 vaccine. The chain combines TRBV7-8 with TRBJ2-1; 11 bases are shared with TRBD2. This chain's CDR3 is CASSSARLAGGVTYNEQFF. CDR3 nucleotides: TGTGCCAGCAGCTCCGCACGCCTAGCGGGAGGTGTAACCTACAATGAGCAGTTCTTC.